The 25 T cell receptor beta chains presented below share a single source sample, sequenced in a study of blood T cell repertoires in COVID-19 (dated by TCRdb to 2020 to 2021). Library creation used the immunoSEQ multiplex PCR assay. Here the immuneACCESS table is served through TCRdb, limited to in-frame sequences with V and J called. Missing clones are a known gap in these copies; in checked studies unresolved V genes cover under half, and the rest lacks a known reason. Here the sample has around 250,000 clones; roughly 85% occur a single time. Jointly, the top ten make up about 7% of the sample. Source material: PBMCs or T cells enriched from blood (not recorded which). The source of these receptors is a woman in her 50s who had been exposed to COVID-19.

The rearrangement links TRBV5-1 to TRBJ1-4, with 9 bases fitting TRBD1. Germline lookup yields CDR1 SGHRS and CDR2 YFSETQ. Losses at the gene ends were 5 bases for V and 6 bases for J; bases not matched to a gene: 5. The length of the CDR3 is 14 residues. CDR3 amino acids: CASRPGQGDEKLFF. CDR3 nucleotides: TGCGCCAGCAGGCCGGGACAGGGCGATGAAAAACTGTTTTTT.

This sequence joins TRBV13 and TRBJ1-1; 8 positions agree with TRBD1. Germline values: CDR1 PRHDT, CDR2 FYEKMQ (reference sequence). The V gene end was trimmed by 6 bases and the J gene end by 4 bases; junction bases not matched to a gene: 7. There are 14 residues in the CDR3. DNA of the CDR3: TGTGCCAGCAGTTCAGGGGGCGGGGGCACTGAAGCTTTCTTT. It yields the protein CASSSGGGGTEAFF. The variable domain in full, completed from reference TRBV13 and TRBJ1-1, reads AAGVIQSPRHLIKEKRETATLKCYPIPRHDTVYWYQQGPGQDPQFLISFYEKMQSDKGSIPDRFSAQQFSDYHSELNMSSLELGDSALYFCASSSGGGGTEAFFGQGTRLTVV.

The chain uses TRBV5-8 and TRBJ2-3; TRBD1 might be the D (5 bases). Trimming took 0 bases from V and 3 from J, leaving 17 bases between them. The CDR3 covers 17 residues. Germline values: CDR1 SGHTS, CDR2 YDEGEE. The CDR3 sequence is CASSLGNRDRFTDTQYF. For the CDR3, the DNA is TGTGCCAGCAGCTTGGGAAATAGAGACAGATTTACAGATACGCAGTATTTT.

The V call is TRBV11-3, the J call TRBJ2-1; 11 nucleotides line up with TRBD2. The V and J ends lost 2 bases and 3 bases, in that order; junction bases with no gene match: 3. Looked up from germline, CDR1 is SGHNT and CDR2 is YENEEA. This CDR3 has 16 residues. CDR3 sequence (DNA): TGTGCCAGCAGCTTAAGGCTAGCGGGGGGCTACAATGAGCAGTTCTTC. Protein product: CASSLRLAGGYNEQFF.

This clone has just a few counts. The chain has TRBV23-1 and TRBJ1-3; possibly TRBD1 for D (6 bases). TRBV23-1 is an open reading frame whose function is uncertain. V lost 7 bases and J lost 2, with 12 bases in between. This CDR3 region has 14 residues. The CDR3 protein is CASIPQGPGNTIYF. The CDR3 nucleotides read TGCGCCAGCATCCCACAGGGCCCTGGAAACACCATATATTTT.

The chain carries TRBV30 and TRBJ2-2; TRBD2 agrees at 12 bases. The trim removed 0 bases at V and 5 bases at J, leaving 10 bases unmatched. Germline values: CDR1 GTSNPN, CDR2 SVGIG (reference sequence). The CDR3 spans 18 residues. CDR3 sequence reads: CAWSVTSGGWTGTGELFF. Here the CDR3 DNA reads TGTGCCTGGAGTGTCACTAGCGGGGGGTGGACGGGGACCGGGGAGCTGTTTTTT.

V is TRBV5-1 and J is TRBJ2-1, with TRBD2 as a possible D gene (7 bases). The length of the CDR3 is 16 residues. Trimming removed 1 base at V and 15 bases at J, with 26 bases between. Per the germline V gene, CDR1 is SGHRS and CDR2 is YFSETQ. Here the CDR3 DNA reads TGCGCCAGCAGCTTGACGGGGGGCTCCGCAGATACGAATCGGTTCTTC. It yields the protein CASSLTGGSADTNRFF.

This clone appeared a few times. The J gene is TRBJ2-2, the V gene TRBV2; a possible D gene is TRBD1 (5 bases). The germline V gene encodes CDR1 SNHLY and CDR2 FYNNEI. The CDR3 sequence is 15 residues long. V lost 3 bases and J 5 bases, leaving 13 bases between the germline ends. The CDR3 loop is CASSDRAGRTGELFF. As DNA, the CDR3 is TGTGCCAGCAGTGATAGGGCAGGGCGGACCGGGGAGCTGTTTTTT.

CDR3: CASSPPGEETQYF. In nucleotides, the CDR3 is TGTGCCAGCAGTCCTCCAGGGGAAGAGACCCAGTACTTC. The chain carries TRBV12-3 or TRBV12-4 and TRBJ2-5; a possible D gene is TRBD1 (6 bases). The CDR3 contains 13 residues. V shed 5 bases and J shed 3 bases, with 10 bases lying between them.

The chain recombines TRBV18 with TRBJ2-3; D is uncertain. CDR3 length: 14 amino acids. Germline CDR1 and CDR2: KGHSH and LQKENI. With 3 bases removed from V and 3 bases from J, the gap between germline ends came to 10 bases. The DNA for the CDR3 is TGTGCCAGCTCACCCATGAGGTCGACAGATACGCAGTATTTT. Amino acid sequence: CASSPMRSTDTQYF. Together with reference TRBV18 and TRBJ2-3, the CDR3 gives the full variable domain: NAGVMQNPRHLVRRRGQEARLRCSPMKGHSHVYWYRQLPEEGLKFMVYLQKENIIDESGMPKERFSAEFPKEGPSILRIQQVVRGDSAAYFCASSPMRSTDTQYFGPGTRLTVL.

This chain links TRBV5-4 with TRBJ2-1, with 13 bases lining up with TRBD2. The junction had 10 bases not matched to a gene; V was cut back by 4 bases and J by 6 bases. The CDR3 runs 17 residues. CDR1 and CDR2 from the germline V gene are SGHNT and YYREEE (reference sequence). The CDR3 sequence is CASSPMTSGGPVNEQFF. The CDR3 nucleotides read TGTGCCAGCAGCCCGATGACTAGCGGGGGGCCAGTCAATGAGCAGTTCTTC.

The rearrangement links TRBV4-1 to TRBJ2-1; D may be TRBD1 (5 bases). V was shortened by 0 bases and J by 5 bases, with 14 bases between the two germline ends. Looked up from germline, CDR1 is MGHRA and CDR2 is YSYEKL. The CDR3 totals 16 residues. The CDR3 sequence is CASSQELNRRNNEQFF. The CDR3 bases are TGCGCCAGCAGCCAAGAATTGAACAGGCGGAACAATGAGCAGTTCTTC.

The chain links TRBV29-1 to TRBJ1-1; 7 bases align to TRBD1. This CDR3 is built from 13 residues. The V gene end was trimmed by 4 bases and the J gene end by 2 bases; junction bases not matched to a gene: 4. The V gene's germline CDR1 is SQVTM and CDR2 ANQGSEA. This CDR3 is CSVGDRVNTEAFF. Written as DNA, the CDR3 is TGCAGCGTTGGGGACAGAGTCAACACTGAAGCTTTCTTT.

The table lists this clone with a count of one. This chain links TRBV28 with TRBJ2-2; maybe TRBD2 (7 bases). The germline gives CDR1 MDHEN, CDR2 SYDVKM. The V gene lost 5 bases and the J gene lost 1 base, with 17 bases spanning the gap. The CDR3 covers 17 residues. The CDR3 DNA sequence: TGTGCCAGCAGTCCCCAACGCGGGGGCCTGAACACCGGGGAGCTGTTTTTT. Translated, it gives CASSPQRGGLNTGELFF.

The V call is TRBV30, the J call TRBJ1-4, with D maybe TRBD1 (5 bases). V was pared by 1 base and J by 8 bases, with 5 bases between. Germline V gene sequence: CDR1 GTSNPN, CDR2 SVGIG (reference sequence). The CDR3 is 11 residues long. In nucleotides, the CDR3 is TGTGCCTGGAGTGAGGGGGAAAAACTGTTTTTT. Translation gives CAWSEGEKLFF.

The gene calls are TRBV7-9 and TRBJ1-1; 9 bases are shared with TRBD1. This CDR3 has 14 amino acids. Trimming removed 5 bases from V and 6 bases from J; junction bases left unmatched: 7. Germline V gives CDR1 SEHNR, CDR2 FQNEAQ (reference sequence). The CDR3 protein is CASSHGQGPPEAFF. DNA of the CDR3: TGTGCCAGCAGCCACGGACAGGGGCCACCTGAAGCTTTCTTT.

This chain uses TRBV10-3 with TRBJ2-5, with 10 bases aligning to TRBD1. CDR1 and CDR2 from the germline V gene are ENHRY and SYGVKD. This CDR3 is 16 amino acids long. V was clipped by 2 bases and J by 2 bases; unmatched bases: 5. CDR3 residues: CAISEDRGQGQETQYF. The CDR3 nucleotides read TGTGCCATCAGTGAGGATAGGGGACAGGGGCAAGAGACCCAGTACTTC.

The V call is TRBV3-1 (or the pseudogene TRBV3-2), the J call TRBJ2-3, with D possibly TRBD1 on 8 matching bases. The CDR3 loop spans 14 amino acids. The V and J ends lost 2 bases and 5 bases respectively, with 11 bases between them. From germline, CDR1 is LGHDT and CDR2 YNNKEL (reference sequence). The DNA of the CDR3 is TGTGCCAGCAGCCAAACAGGGGGGGGAGATACGCAGTATTTT. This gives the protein CASSQTGGGDTQYF.

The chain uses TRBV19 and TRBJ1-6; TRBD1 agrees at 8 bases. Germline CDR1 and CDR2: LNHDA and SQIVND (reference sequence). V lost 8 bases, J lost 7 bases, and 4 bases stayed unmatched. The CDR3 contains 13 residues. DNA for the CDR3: TGTGCCAGTGGACAGGGCTTAAATTCACCCCTCCACTTT. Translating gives CASGQGLNSPLHF.

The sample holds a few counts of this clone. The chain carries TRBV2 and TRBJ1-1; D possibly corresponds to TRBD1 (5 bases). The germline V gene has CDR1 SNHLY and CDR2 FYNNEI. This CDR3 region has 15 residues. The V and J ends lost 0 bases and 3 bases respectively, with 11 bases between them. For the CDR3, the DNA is TGTGCCAGCAGTGAAGCGGGGCGGGGCCACACTGAAGCTTTCTTT. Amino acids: CASSEAGRGHTEAFF.

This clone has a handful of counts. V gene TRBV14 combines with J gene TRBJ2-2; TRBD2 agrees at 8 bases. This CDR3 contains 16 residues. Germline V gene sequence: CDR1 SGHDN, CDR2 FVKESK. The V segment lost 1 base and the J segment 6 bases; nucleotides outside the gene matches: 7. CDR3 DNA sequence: TGTGCCAGCAGCCAAGTGACTAGCGTTGGGGCCGGGGAGCTGTTTTTT. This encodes CASSQVTSVGAGELFF. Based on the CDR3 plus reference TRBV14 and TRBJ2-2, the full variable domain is EAGVTQFPSHSVIEKGQTVTLRCDPISGHDNLYWYRRVMGKEIKFLLHFVKESKQDESGMPNNRFLAERTGGTYSTLKVQPAELEDSGVYFCASSQVTSVGAGELFFGEGSRLTVL.

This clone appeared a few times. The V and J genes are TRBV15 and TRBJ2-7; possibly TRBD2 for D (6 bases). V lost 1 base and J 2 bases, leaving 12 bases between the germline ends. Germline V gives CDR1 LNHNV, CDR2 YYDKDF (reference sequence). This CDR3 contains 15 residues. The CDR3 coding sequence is TGTGCCACCAGCAGAGCGTCTGGCGGGGCCTACGAGCAGTACTTC. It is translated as CATSRASGGAYEQYF.

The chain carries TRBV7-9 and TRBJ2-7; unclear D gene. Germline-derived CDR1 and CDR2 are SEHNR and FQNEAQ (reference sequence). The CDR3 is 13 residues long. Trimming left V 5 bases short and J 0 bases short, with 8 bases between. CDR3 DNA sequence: TGTGCCAGCAGCGCGACAACCTCCTACGAGCAGTACTTC. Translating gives CASSATTSYEQYF.

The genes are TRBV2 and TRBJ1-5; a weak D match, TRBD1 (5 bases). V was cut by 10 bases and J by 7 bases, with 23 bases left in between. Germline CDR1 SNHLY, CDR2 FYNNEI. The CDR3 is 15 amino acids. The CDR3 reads CATRPRGGEEQPQHF. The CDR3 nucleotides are TGTGCCACCCGACCGAGGGGAGGGGAGGAGCAGCCCCAGCATTTT.

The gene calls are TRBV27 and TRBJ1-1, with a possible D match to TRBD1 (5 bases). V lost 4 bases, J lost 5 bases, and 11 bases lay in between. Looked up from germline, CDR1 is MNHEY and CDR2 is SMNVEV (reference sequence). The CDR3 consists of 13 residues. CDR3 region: CASSSPGGTEAFF. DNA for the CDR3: TGTGCCAGCAGTTCCCCGGGGGGAACTGAAGCTTTCTTT.